The present T cell receptor (beta chain) was sequenced within a study of T-cell reconstitution after alpha-beta-depleted transplantation in children. V dropped 0 bases and J dropped 0 bases, with 21 bases sitting between them. This CDR3 is 19 amino acids long. The V gene's germline CDR1 is SGHRS and CDR2 YFSETQ. Researchers prepared the TCRbeta library using unique molecular identifiers, the study reports. TCRdb ran MiXCR on the PCR reads and lists one entry per CDR3 protein. The sample includes some 200,000 distinct CDR3 sequences, approximately 9.9% seen only once; the top ten take approximately 5%. This clonotype was detected ten times or more.

The TCR sequence derives from a human donor who donated a stem cell graft to a child with SCID. Specimen: PBMCs from the stem cell graft donor, collected from the stem cell graft. The rearrangement uses TRBV5-1 and TRBJ1-2, with a possible D match to TRBD1 (5 bases). The DNA for the CDR3 is TGCGCCAGCAGCTTGGTACAGGCGAACACTTGGGGTCCTAACTATGGCTACACCTTC. Encoded protein: CASSLVQANTWGPNYGYTF. Supplemented by reference TRBV5-1 and TRBJ1-2, the full variable domain reads KAGVTQTPRYLIKTRGQQVTLSCSPISGHRSVSWYQQTPGQGLQFLFEYFSETQRNKGNFPGRFSGRQFSNSRSEMNVSTLELGDSALYLCASSLVQANTWGPNYGYTFGSGTRLTVV.